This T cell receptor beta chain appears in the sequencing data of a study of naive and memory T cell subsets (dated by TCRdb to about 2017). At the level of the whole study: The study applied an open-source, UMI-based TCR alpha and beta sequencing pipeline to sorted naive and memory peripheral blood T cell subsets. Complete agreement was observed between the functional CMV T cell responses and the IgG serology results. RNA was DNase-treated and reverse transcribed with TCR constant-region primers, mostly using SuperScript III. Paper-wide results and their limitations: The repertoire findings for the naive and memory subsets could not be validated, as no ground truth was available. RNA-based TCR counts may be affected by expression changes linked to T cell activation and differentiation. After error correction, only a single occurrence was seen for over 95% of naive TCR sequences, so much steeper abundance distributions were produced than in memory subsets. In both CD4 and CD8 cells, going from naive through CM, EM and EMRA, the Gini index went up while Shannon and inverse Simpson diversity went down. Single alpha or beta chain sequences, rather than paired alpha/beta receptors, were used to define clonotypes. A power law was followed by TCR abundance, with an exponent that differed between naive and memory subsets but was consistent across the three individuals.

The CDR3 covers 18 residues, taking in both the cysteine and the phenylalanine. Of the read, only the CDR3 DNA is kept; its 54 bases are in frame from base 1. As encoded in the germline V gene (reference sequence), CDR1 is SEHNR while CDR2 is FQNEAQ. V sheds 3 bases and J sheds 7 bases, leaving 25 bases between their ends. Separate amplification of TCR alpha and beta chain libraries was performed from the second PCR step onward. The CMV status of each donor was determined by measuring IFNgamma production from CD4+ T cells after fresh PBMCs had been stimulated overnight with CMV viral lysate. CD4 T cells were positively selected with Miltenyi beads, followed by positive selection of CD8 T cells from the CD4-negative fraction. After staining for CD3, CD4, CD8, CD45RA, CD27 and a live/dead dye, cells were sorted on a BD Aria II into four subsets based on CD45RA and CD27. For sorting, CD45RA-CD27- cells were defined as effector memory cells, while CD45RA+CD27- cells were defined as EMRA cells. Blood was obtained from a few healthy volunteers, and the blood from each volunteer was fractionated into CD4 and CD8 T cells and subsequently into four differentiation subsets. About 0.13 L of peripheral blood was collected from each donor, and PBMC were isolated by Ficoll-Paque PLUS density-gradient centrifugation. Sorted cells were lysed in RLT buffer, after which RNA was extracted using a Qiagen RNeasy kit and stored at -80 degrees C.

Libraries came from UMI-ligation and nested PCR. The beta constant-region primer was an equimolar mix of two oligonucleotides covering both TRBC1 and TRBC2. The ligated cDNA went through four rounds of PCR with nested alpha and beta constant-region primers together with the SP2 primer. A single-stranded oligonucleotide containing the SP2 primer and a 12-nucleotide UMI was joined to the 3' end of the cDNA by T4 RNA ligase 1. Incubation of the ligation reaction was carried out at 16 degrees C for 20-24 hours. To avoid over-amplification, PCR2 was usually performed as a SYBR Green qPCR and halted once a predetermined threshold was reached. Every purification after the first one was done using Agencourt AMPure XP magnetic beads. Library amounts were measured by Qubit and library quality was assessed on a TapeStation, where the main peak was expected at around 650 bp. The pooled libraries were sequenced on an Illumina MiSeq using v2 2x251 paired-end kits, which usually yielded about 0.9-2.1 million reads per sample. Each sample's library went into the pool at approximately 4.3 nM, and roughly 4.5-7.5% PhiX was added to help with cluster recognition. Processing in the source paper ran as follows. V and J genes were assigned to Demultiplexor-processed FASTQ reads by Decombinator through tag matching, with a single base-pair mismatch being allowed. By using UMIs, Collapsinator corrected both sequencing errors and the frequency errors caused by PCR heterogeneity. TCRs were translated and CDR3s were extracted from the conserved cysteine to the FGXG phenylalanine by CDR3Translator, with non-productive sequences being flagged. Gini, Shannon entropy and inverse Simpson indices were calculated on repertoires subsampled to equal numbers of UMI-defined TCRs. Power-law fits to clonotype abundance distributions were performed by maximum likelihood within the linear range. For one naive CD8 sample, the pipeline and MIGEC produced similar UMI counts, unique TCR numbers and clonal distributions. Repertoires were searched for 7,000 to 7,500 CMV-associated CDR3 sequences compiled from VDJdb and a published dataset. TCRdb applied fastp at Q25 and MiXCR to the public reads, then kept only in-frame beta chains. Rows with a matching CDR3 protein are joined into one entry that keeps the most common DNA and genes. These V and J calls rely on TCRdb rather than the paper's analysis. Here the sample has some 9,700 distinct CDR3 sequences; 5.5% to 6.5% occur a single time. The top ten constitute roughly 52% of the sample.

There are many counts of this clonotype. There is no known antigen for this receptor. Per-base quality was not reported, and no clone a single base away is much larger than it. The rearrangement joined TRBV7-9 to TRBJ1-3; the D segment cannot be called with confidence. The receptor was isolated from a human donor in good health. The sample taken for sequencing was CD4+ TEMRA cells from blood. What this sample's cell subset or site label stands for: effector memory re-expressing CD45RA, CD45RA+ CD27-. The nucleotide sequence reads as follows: TGTGCCAGCAGCTTGGCTTCTGGTATCTCGTTGGGTTTCAACACCATATATTTT. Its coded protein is CASSLASGISLGFNTIYF.